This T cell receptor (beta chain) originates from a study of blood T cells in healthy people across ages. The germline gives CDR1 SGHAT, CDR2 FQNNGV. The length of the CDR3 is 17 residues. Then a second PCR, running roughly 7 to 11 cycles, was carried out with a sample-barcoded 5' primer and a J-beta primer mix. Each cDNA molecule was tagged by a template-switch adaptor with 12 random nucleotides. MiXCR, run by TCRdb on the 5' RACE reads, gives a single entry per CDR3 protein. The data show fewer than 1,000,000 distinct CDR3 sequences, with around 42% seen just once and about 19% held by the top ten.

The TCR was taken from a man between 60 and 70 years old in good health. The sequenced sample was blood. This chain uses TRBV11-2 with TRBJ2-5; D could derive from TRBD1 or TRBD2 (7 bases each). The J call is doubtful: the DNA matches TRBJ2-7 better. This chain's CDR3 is CASSYRGVQGGPGEQYF. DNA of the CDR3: TGTGCCAGCAGCTACCGTGGCGTCCAGGGGGGGCCAGGCGAGCAGTACTTC.